This TCR beta chain comes out of a study of T cell responses to AZD1222 COVID-19 vaccine. Method: immunoSEQ multiplex PCR; TCRdb's copy keeps in-frame clones and lacks some. Of 100,000 or so clones in the sample, about 87% were seen once. Between the trimmed V and J ends, which lost 5 bases and 2 bases, there was a span of 12 bases. The CDR3 runs to 14 residues. CDR1 is SEHNR, CDR2 FQNEAQ, per germline (reference sequence). This receptor was taken from an adult who received the AZD1222 COVID-19 vaccine. Source: peripheral blood, taken 28 days after the second AZD1222 dose. The V call is TRBV7-9, the J call TRBJ1-2, with D perhaps TRBD1 (6 bases). Written as DNA, the CDR3 is TGTGCCAGCAGCCAGGGGAGCGGAAACTATGGCTACACCTTC. Its protein is CASSQGSGNYGYTF.